This T cell receptor beta chain was retrieved from a study of CD8+ T cells in alopecia areata. Whole-study context: Treated patients swallowed 5 to 10 mg of oral tofacitinib twice daily. Tofacitinib exposure lasted 6 to 18 months, followed by 6 months off drug.

RNA extraction and reverse transcription yielded cDNA as sequencing template. Using immunoSEQ multiplex PCR, the repertoire was profiled, and TCRdb retains in-frame clones only, with some absent. Of more than 95,000 clones listed, 41% were seen once; the top ten hold approximately 1.2%. This clone has a handful of counts. Obtained from alopecia areata patients were lesional scalp punch biopsies along with peripheral blood. This TCR came from a human donor with alopecia areata. Sequencing was performed on CD4+ T cells sorted from blood.

DNA for the CDR3: TGTGCCAGCAGTTTTGGGCAGGGTCTAAACATTCAGTACTTC. Protein sequence: CASSFGQGLNIQYF. The V and J genes are TRBV28 and TRBJ2-4, with D possibly TRBD1 on 5 matching bases. This CDR3 comprises 14 residues. The V end was cut by 3 bases, the J end by 6 bases, with 12 bases between. Germline lookup yields CDR1 MDHEN and CDR2 SYDVKM. The full variable domain, in which reference TRBV28 and TRBJ2-4 provide the parts outside the CDR3, is DVKVTQSSRYLVKRTGEKVFLECVQDMDHENMFWYRQDPGLGLRLIYFSYDVKMKEKGDIPEGYSVSREKKERFSLILESASTNQTSMYLCASSFGQGLNIQYFGAGTRLSVL.